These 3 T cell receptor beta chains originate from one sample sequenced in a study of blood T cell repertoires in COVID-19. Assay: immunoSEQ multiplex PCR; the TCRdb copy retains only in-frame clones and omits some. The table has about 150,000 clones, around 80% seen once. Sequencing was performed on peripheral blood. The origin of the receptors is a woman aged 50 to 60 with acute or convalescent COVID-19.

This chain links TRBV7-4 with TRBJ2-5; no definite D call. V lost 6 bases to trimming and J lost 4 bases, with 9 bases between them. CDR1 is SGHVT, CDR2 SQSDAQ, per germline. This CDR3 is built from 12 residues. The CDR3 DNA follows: TGTGCCAGCAGTCCCGAGTCAGAGACCCAGTACTTC. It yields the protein CASSPESETQYF.

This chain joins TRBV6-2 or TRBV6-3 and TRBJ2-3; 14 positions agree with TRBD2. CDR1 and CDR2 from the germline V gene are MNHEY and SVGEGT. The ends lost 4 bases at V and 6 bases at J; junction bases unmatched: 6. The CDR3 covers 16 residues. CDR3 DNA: TGTGCCAGCAGTTCCGGGACTAGCGGGGGCAGGGATACGCAGTATTTT. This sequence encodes CASSSGTSGGRDTQYF.

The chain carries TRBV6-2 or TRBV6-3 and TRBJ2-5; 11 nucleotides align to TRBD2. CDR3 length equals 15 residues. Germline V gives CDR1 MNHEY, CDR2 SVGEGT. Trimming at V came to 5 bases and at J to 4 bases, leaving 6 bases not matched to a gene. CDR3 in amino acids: CASSLGGLAGETQYF. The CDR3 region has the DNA TGTGCCAGCAGTCTGGGCGGACTAGCGGGAGAGACCCAGTACTTC.